The next 25 T cell receptor beta chains were all read from a single sample in a study of tumor-infiltrating lymphocytes in primary liver carcinoma. With a constant-region primer, TCR beta cDNA was made from 450 to 500 ng of total RNA. Libraries for TCR beta were built through three nested multiplex PCR rounds, which together made up a slightly modified ARM-PCR procedure. TRBV1-TRBV30 forward primers paired with a C-beta reverse primer drove the first two PCR rounds, about 11 cycles each. TCRdb independently ran MiXCR on the multiplex PCR reads; one entry per CDR3 protein. The data contain 75,000 or so distinct CDR3 sequences, over 60% of them singletons. Co-extracting RNA and DNA was done with roughly 17-32 mg of unsorted bulk tissue as input. The material sequenced was liver tumor tissue from sampling region 4. Subset defined: tumor region T4, right-lateral pole. These receptors came from a man between 35 and 55 years old with primary liver carcinoma and hepatitis B virus infection.

The rearrangement links TRBV11-2 to TRBJ2-2; a possible D gene is TRBD2 (6 bases). The CDR3 runs 14 residues. The germline CDR1 and CDR2 sequences are SGHAT and FQNNGV. The V and J ends lost 1 base and 4 bases respectively, with 7 bases between them. CDR3 DNA: TGTGCCAGCAGCTTAGTCGGGGGCACCGGGGAGCTGTTTTTT. It codes for CASSLVGGTGELFF. Full variable domain (remainder filled in from reference TRBV11-2 and TRBJ2-2): EAGVAQSPRYKIIEKRQSVAFWCNPISGHATLYWYQQILGQGPKLLIQFQNNGVVDDSQLPKDRFSAERLKGVDSTLKIQPAKLEDSAVYLCASSLVGGTGELFFGEGSRLTVL.

Comments on this clonotype: This could be a read error, since a much larger clone is one nucleotide away. The gene calls are TRBV30 and TRBJ2-3; D possibly corresponds to TRBD2 (5 bases). CDR1 and CDR2 (germline): GTSNPN, SVGIG (reference sequence). CDR3 length equals 13 residues. Trimming took 2 bases from V and 4 from J, leaving 10 bases between them. CDR3 region: CAWSLEGADTQYF. The DNA of the CDR3 is TGTGCCTGGAGTCTAGAGGGAGCAGATACGCAGTATTTT.

Comment on this clonotype: The junction and the germline gene differ at one end; a read error may be behind it. The rearrangement uses TRBV4-1 and TRBJ2-1, with 10 bases fitting TRBD1. Germline CDR1 and CDR2: MGHRA and YSYEKL. There are 17 residues in the CDR3. The CDR3 bases are TGCGCCAGCAGCCAATATTTAAGTATGGACAGGGGGAATGAGCAACTCTTC. It translates to CASSQYLSMDRGNEQLF.

The chain recombines TRBV7-2 with TRBJ2-1; 8 nucleotides line up with TRBD2. The CDR3 has 15 residues. The V gene's germline CDR1 is SGHTA and CDR2 FQGNSA. The ends lost 8 bases at V and 1 base at J; junction bases unmatched: 7. The CDR3 protein is CASQAGRASYNEQFF. The CDR3 nucleotides are TGTGCCAGCCAAGCCGGGAGGGCGTCCTACAATGAGCAGTTCTTC. Full variable domain (rest looked up from reference TRBV7-2 and TRBJ2-1): GAGVSQSPSNKVTEKGKDVELRCDPISGHTALYWYRQSLGQGLEFLIYFQGNSAPDKSGLPSDRFSAERTGGSVSTLTIQRTQQEDSAVYLCASQAGRASYNEQFFGPGTRLTVL.

A note on this clonotype: Lacking the conserved final phenylalanine or tryptophan, this CDR3 likely reflects a read error. The chain couples TRBV6-1 to TRBJ1-6, with no clear D. The CDR3 covers 18 residues. V was pared by 6 bases and J by 0 bases, with 18 bases between. Germline V gives CDR1 MNHNS, CDR2 SASEGT. The DNA of the CDR3 is TGTGCCAGCAGGGGTCCGACTGGAGGTCGCTCCTATAATTCACCCCTCCACTCT. It specifies CASRGPTGGRSYNSPLHS.

Points on this clonotype: The germline gene is not matched at one end of the junction; a read error may be the cause. The CDR3 nucleotides read TGCGCCAGCAACCAAGACGGGAGTGCTCACAATGAGCAGTTCTTC. This gives the protein CASNQDGSAHNEQFF. V gene TRBV4-1 combines with J gene TRBJ2-1, with D possibly matching TRBD2 (6 bases). Germline V gives CDR1 MGHRA, CDR2 YSYEKL. CDR3 length: 15 amino acids.

Note on this clonotype: At one of its ends the junction is not consistent with the germline gene, which may arise from a read error. This chain uses TRBV12-3 or TRBV12-4 with TRBJ1-2, with no clear D. This CDR3 has 14 amino acids. This chain's CDR3 is CVSSTGQAIYGYTF. CDR3 bases: TGTGTCAGCAGTACGGGCCAGGCGATCTATGGCTACACCTTT.

With respect to this clonotype: The germline gene is not matched at one end of the junction; a read error may be the cause. The rearrangement uses TRBV28 and TRBJ2-7, with TRBD2 identical over 10 bases. There are 18 residues in the CDR3. From germline, CDR1 is MDHEN and CDR2 SYDVKM. In DNA, the CDR3 is TGCGCCGGCAGTTTGAATGGCGTACCTAGCGGGAGCTCCTACGAGCAGTACTTC. Amino acids: CAGSLNGVPSGSSYEQYF.

Note on this clonotype: At one end the junction does not follow the germline gene, possibly because of a read error. The rearrangement joins TRBV6-2 or TRBV6-3 to TRBJ2-3; D possibly corresponds to TRBD2 (5 bases). Germline values: CDR1 MNHEY, CDR2 SVGEGT. CDR3 length equals 15 residues. CDR3 nucleotide sequence: TGTGCCAGCGGCTTTGACACCTCTAGCACAGATATGCAGTATTTT. As protein: CASGFDTSSTDMQYF.

Comments on this clonotype: One end of the junction fails to match germline, which may point to a read error. V and J are TRBV24-1 and TRBJ2-7, with 7 bases that match TRBD1. Germline V lookup: CDR1 KGHDR, CDR2 SFDVKD. The CDR3 is made up of 16 amino acids. CDR3 protein: CATRERNRGLFYVQYF. In DNA form, the CDR3 reads TGTGCCACCAGGGAGAGGAACAGGGGCCTTTTCTACGTGCAGTACTTC.

About this clonotype itself: The junction and the germline gene differ at one end; a read error may be behind it. The genes are TRBV12-3 or TRBV12-4 and TRBJ2-1, with 14 bases identical to TRBD2. The CDR3 length is 16 residues. The CDR3 reads CASNPFGLAGGNELFF. The CDR3 DNA sequence: TGTGCCAGCAACCCCTTTGGACTAGCGGGGGGCAATGAGCTGTTCTTC.

On this clonotype itself: An end of the junction does not agree with germline; a read error may underlie this. The chain is built from TRBV14 and TRBJ1-2; D may be TRBD1 (6 bases). This CDR3 has 17 amino acids. The germline gives CDR1 SGHDN, CDR2 FVKESK. The CDR3 is CASTQAGALGQFYGYTF. For the CDR3, the DNA is TGTGCCAGCACCCAAGCGGGGGCCCTGGGGCAGTTCTATGGCTACACCTTC.

This chain joins TRBV7-3 and TRBJ1-6, with D hard to call. CDR3 length: 13 residues. CDR1 SGHTA and CDR2 FQGTGA come from the germline V gene. V lost 0 bases to trimming and J lost 8 bases, with 5 bases between them. CDR3 bases: TGTGCCAGCAGCTTAACGGTGGATTCACCCCTCCACTTT. Its protein product is CASSLTVDSPLHF.

Of note for this clonotype: A junction boundary mismatches the germline segment, possibly from a read error. The V call is TRBV6-1, the J call TRBJ2-3; the D is unclear. Judging by the DNA end, TRBJ1-5 fits better; the J call may be wrong. This CDR3 contains 13 residues. Germline V gene data show CDR1 as MNHNS and CDR2 as SASEGT. CDR3 residues: CACSEQCTDTQHF. For the CDR3, the DNA is TGTGCCTGCAGTGAACAGTGCACAGATACGCAGCATTTT.

This clonotype was found a few times. Since a much larger clone is just one base distant, this may be a read error. V is TRBV12-3 or TRBV12-4 and J is TRBJ2-1; 14 positions agree with TRBD2. This CDR3 comprises 16 residues. V lost 3 bases, J lost 7 bases, and 5 bases stayed unmatched. The CDR3 DNA is TGTGCCAGCAGTTTCCGACTAGCGGGGGGGCATAATGAGCAGTTCTTC. This sequence encodes CASSFRLAGGHNEQFF.

Concerning this clonotype: No DNA is shown, since the ends of the CDR3 on it are uncertain; the CDR3 is the one TCRdb lists. This chain connects TRBV6-5 to TRBJ2-6; the table calls TRBD1, which could not be checked here. The CDR3 numbers 17 amino acids, ends counted. Germline CDR1 is MNHEY and CDR2 is SVGAGI. The CDR3 sequence: CASRFGQGSSGANVMTF.

As regards this clonotype: This sequence may be a read error, since a much larger clone differs from it by one base. This chain links TRBV5-1 with TRBJ2-5, with a possible D match to TRBD1 (5 bases). The CDR3 covers 12 residues. Germline CDR1 and CDR2: SGHRS and YFSETQ. The CDR3 spells CASSDGQETQCF. In DNA, the CDR3 is TGCGCCAGCAGTGATGGACAAGAGACCCAGTGCTTC. The full variable domain, with the rest looked up from reference TRBV5-1 and TRBJ2-5, is KAGVTQTPRYLIKTRGQQVTLSCSPISGHRSVSWYQQTPGQGLQFLFEYFSETQRNKGNFPGRFSGRQFSNSRSEMNVSTLELGDSALYLCASSDGQETQCFGPGTRLLVL.

Worth noting for this clonotype: Since the CDR3 does not end with the conserved phenylalanine or tryptophan, this likely comes from a read error. The chain couples TRBV12-3 or TRBV12-4 to TRBJ2-1; D remains unclear. The CDR3 has 13 amino acids. The CDR3 spells CASSPHGYNEQFI. The CDR3 coding sequence is TGTGCTAGCAGTCCGCATGGGTACAATGAGCAGTTCATC.

Note on this clonotype: The junction does not match germline at one end; this may be a read error. The chain joins TRBV29-1 to TRBJ2-7; 9 positions match TRBD2. This CDR3 spans 12 amino acids. CDR1 and CDR2 (germline): SQVTM, ANQGSEA. In nucleotides, the CDR3 is TGCAGCATTAGCGGGAGTGGCTACGAGCAGTGCTTC. This gives the protein CSISGSGYEQCF.

Details on this clonotype: It is likely a read error, because the conserved phenylalanine at the end of the CDR3 is missing. V usage is TRBV5-1 and J usage is TRBJ2-7, with D possibly matching TRBD1 (6 bases). The germline V gene has CDR1 SGHRS and CDR2 YFSETQ. The CDR3 length is 13 residues. V was trimmed by 5 bases and J by 1 base, leaving 10 bases between them. The CDR3: CASRTQGSYEQYL. For the CDR3, the DNA is TGCGCCAGCAGAACACAGGGATCCTACGAGCAGTACTTA.

The sample holds many counts of this clonotype. This chain links TRBV12-3 or TRBV12-4 with TRBJ2-1; 9 bases are shared with TRBD1. Trimming removed 2 bases from V and 7 bases from J; junction bases left unmatched: 6. This CDR3 has 15 amino acids. The CDR3: CASSLRQGGGNEQFF. CDR3 sequence (DNA): TGTGCCAGCAGTTTACGACAGGGGGGGGGGAATGAGCAGTTCTTC.

Details on this clonotype: One end of the junction fails to match germline, which may point to a read error. The V and J genes are TRBV6-5 and TRBJ2-7, with 10 nucleotides matching TRBD1. The CDR3 covers 13 residues. CDR1 and CDR2 (germline): MNHEY, SVGAGI. The CDR3 sequence: CASNRDRGYEQHF. The CDR3 DNA reads as TGTGCCAGTAACCGGGACAGGGGCTACGAACAGCACTTC.

This clonotype was detected a few times. The V call is TRBV5-8, the J call TRBJ1-2, with D maybe TRBD1 (5 bases). Germline assignment: CDR1 SGHTS and CDR2 YDEGEE. CDR3 length equals 12 residues. V shed 6 bases and J shed 5 bases, with 11 bases lying between them. CDR3 nucleotide sequence: TGTGCCAGCACGGCTAAGGGGTATGGCTACACCTTC. It yields the protein CASTAKGYGYTF. Combining the CDR3 with reference TRBV5-8 and TRBJ1-2 gives the whole variable domain EAGVTQSPTHLIKTRGQQATLRCSPISGHTSVYWYQQALGLGLQFLLWYDEGEERNRGNFPPRFSGRQFPNYSSELNVNALELEDSALYLCASTAKGYGYTFGSGTRLTVV.

Points on this clonotype: Being one base from a much bigger clone, this may be a read error. V is TRBV28 and J is TRBJ2-1; 10 bases are a match to TRBD2. Germline lookup yields CDR1 MDHEN and CDR2 SYDVKM. The CDR3 extends over 16 amino acids. The CDR3 DNA follows: TGTGCCAGCAGAAAAATGACTAGCGGGCCTTACAATGAGGAGTTCTTC. Residues: CASRKMTSGPYNEEFF. The variable domain in full, with the rest retrieved from reference TRBV28 and TRBJ2-1, is DVKVTQSSRYLVKRTGEKVFLECVQDMDHENMFWYRQDPGLGLRLIYFSYDVKMKEKGDIPEGYSVSREKKERFSLILESASTNQTSMYLCASRKMTSGPYNEEFFGPGTRLTVL.

To note about this clonotype: Just one base apart from a much larger clone, this may be a read error. The gene calls are TRBV5-1 and TRBJ2-1, with D possibly matching TRBD2 (5 bases). V was trimmed by 0 bases and J by 8 bases, leaving 12 bases between them. Germline CDR1 SGHRS, CDR2 YFSETQ. The CDR3 contains 14 residues. CDR3 coding DNA: TGCGCCAGCAGCTTGGGACTACCCATGGATGAGCAGTTCTTC. Translated: CASSLGLPMDEQFF.